These 21 T cell receptor beta chains came from one sample sequenced in a study of PD-1 blockade in classical Hodgkin lymphoma. The repertoire was sequenced with immunoSEQ multiplex PCR; TCRdb's copy has only in-frame clones and lacks some. The data show 57,000 or so clones, about 85% seen once. The time point was: cycle 4 day 1 (C4D1), after 6 weeks of nivolumab. Every single patient, without exception, relapsed after autologous stem cell transplantation, and brentuximab vedotin exposure varied. The material sequenced was peripheral blood mononuclear cells (PBMCs), taken before the fourth cycle of nivolumab. These TCRs come from a human donor with classical Hodgkin lymphoma.

The CDR3 protein is CASRPRGGFGANVLTF. The CDR3 DNA follows: TGTGCCAGCAGGCCCAGGGGGGGGTTTGGGGCCAACGTCCTGACTTTC. This chain links TRBV2 with TRBJ2-6; TRBD1 or TRBD2 may be the D gene (7 bases each). The V end was cut by 6 bases, the J end by 3 bases, with 15 bases between. The CDR3 spans 16 residues. Germline loops: CDR1 SNHLY, CDR2 FYNNEI.

The chain carries TRBV18 and TRBJ1-3, with TRBD1 identical over 8 bases. V shed 6 bases and J 0 bases; nucleotides not matched to a gene: 16. This CDR3 has 19 amino acids. Germline CDR1 and CDR2: KGHSH and LQKENI. CDR3 DNA: TGTGCCAGCTCCCGAACGCAGGGGGCAGAAAGGATCTCTGGAAACACCATATATTTT. Amino acid sequence: CASSRTQGAERISGNTIYF.

The chain combines TRBV18 with TRBJ2-1; 9 bases align to TRBD1. The CDR3 sequence is 18 residues long. The V gene end was trimmed by 3 bases and the J gene end by 7 bases; junction bases not matched to a gene: 16. Per germline, CDR1 KGHSH and CDR2 LQKENI. CDR3 in amino acids: CASSPAGTGSGVWNEQFF. As DNA, the CDR3 is TGTGCCAGCTCACCCGCCGGGACAGGGTCGGGTGTGTGGAATGAGCAGTTCTTC.

The chain has TRBV7-9 and TRBJ1-1, with a tentative D call TRBD1 (5 bases). Trimming removed 5 bases at V and 1 base at J, with 14 bases between. The germline gives CDR1 SEHNR, CDR2 FQNEAQ (reference sequence). CDR3 length: 15 residues. The chain's CDR3 is CASSTDSVWNTEAFF. As DNA, the CDR3 is TGTGCCAGCAGCACCGACAGTGTTTGGAACACTGAAGCTTTCTTT.

The chain is built from TRBV7-3 and TRBJ1-1, with D uncertain. The germline V and J ends were trimmed by 5 bases and 1 base, with 8 bases remaining between them. Germline lookup yields CDR1 SGHTA and CDR2 FQGTGA. This CDR3 has 13 residues. CDR3 in amino acids: CASSGLGNTEAFF. CDR3 DNA: TGTGCCAGCAGCGGTTTGGGGAACACTGAAGCTTTCTTT. The full variable domain, with the rest looked up from reference TRBV7-3 and TRBJ1-1, is GAGVSQTPSNKVTEKGKYVELRCDPISGHTALYWYRQSLGQGPEFLIYFQGTGAADDSGLPNDRFFAVRPEGSVSTLKIQRTERGDSAVYLCASSGLGNTEAFFGQGTRLTVV.

The chain links TRBV12-5 to TRBJ1-2, with 7 nucleotides matching TRBD1. Germline CDR1 reads LGHNT; CDR2 reads FRNRAP. After removal of 6 bases from V and 4 bases from J, the junction contained 8 bases not matched to a gene. This CDR3 is 14 amino acids long. The CDR3 bases are TGTGCTAGTGGACATGGGGCAGGGGGCTATGGCTACACCTTC. Protein product: CASGHGAGGYGYTF.

This clone showed up just a few times. This chain joins TRBV6-1 and TRBJ1-3, with 7 bases lining up with TRBD1. The CDR3 has 16 amino acids. J was trimmed by 2 bases and V by 4 bases; bases with no gene match: 8. Germline CDR1 is MNHNS and CDR2 is SASEGT. As DNA, the CDR3 is TGTGCCAGCAGTGCCGTTCGGACAGGAACTGGAAACACCATATATTTT. This encodes CASSAVRTGTGNTIYF.

The chain carries TRBV7-8 and TRBJ2-1; D possibly corresponds to TRBD2 (5 bases). The CDR3 runs 16 residues. Germline-derived CDR1 and CDR2 are SGHVS and FQNEAQ. The V end lost 3 bases, the J end lost 7 bases, and 19 bases lay between the germline ends. The CDR3, as DNA: TGTGCCAGCAGCTTTCGGAGCTCCAGCCCGGGGAATGAGCAGTTCTTC. Its translation: CASSFRSSSPGNEQFF.

This chain uses TRBV5-1 with TRBJ1-1, with D tentatively TRBD1 (5 bases). V was trimmed by 4 bases and J by 7 bases, leaving 14 bases between them. The germline V gene encodes CDR1 SGHRS and CDR2 YFSETQ. The CDR3 is made up of 13 amino acids. The CDR3 here is CASSVLGDVEAFF. CDR3 nucleotides: TGCGCCAGCAGCGTGTTGGGGGATGTTGAAGCTTTCTTT.

The CDR3 DNA follows: TGTGCCAGCAGCTTATGGGCGGGGGACGGGAACTACGAGCAGTACTTC. Protein sequence: CASSLWAGDGNYEQYF. V usage is TRBV11-1 and J usage is TRBJ2-7; 7 bases match TRBD2. The germline V gene has CDR1 SGHAT and CDR2 FQDESV (reference sequence). CDR3 size: 16 residues. V was pared by 2 bases and J by 3 bases, with 10 bases of the junction left unmatched. Looking up the rest from reference TRBV11-1 and TRBJ2-7 gives the full variable domain: EAEVAQSPRYKITEKSQAVAFWCDPISGHATLYWYRQILGQGPELLVQFQDESVVDDSQLPKDRFSAERLKGVDSTLKIQPAELGDSAMYLCASSLWAGDGNYEQYFGPGTRLTVT.

V gene TRBV5-1 combines with J gene TRBJ1-2, with no clear D. The length of the CDR3 is 14 residues. The germline V gene encodes CDR1 SGHRS and CDR2 YFSETQ. Deletions cut 0 bases from V and 8 bases from J, with 14 bases between. The CDR3 coding sequence is TGCGCCAGCAGCTTGGAAGGGAGCCTGAGCGGCTACACCTTC. Residues: CASSLEGSLSGYTF.

The CDR3 DNA sequence: TGTGCCAGCAGCCCACAGGGGCCGGTGGCCTACGAGCAGTACTTC. Protein product: CASSPQGPVAYEQYF. V gene TRBV5-5 combines with J gene TRBJ2-7; TRBD1 matches 7 bases. Germline loops: CDR1 SGHKS, CDR2 YYEKEE (reference sequence). The CDR3 totals 15 residues. V shed 4 bases, J shed 2 bases, and the junction held 9 bases outside the gene matches.

This clone was seen once. V and J are TRBV6-5 and TRBJ2-7; 8 nucleotides align to TRBD1. The ends lost 3 bases at V and 5 bases at J; junction bases unmatched: 9. The V gene's germline CDR1 is MNHEY and CDR2 SVGAGI. This CDR3 is built from 15 residues. This CDR3 reads CASSYFGQGNNEQYF. In nucleotides, the CDR3 is TGTGCCAGCAGTTATTTTGGACAGGGTAACAACGAGCAGTACTTC.

Of note for this clone: A read error may account for a junction end that differs from germline. Other DNA sequences in this specimen translate into the identical CDR3. The CDR3 region is CASGKRGDNTGELFF. CDR3 nucleotide sequence: TGTGCCAGCGGCAAGCGGGGGGATAACACCGGGGAACTGTTTTTT. This rearrangement joins TRBV6-5 to TRBJ2-2, with 9 bases aligning to TRBD2. Germline values: CDR1 MNHEY, CDR2 SVGAGI. This CDR3 has 15 residues.

The chain employs TRBV7-9 and TRBJ1-5, with D unresolved. Germline values: CDR1 SEHNR, CDR2 FQNEAQ (reference sequence). CDR3 length equals 14 residues. V lost 1 base, J lost 2 bases, and 6 bases lay in between. This CDR3 reads CASSLEGGNQPQHF. CDR3 sequence (DNA): TGTGCCAGCAGCTTAGAGGGAGGCAATCAGCCCCAGCATTTT. The whole variable domain, filled in from reference TRBV7-9 and TRBJ1-5, reads DTGVSQNPRHKITKRGQNVTFRCDPISEHNRLYWYRQTLGQGPEFLTYFQNEAQLEKSRLLSDRFSAERPKGSFSTLEIQRTEQGDSAMYLCASSLEGGNQPQHFGDGTRLSIL.

The gene calls are TRBV6-6 and TRBJ1-4, with D uncertain. Per germline, CDR1 MNHNY and CDR2 SVGAGI (reference sequence). V lost 2 bases, J lost 4 bases, and 8 bases lay in between. The CDR3 spans 14 residues. The CDR3 is CASSYRALNEKLFF. In nucleotides, the CDR3 is TGTGCCAGCAGTTACCGGGCTCTTAATGAAAAACTGTTTTTT.

The rearrangement uses TRBV5-5 and TRBJ1-4; D perhaps matches TRBD1 (5 bases). CDR1 and CDR2 (germline): SGHKS, YYEKEE (reference sequence). V lost 4 bases and J 8 bases, leaving 18 bases between the germline ends. CDR3 size: 15 residues. The CDR3 nucleotides are TGTGCCAGCAGCATGGGACGCTGGGTTGGAGAAAAACTGTTTTTT. It translates to CASSMGRWVGEKLFF.

The V and J genes are TRBV7-9 and TRBJ1-1; D is unclear. Germline-derived CDR1 and CDR2 are SEHNR and FQNEAQ (reference sequence). The germline V and J ends were trimmed by 5 bases and 5 bases, with 15 bases remaining between them. The CDR3 sequence is 14 residues long. The CDR3 DNA is TGTGCCAGCAGCATCCCCGGGGATAGGACTGAAGCTTTCTTT. This sequence encodes CASSIPGDRTEAFF. Full variable domain (rest looked up from reference TRBV7-9 and TRBJ1-1): DTGVSQNPRHKITKRGQNVTFRCDPISEHNRLYWYRQTLGQGPEFLTYFQNEAQLEKSRLLSDRFSAERPKGSFSTLEIQRTEQGDSAMYLCASSIPGDRTEAFFGQGTRLTVV.

The genes are TRBV4-1 and TRBJ1-5; no clear D. The germline gives CDR1 MGHRA, CDR2 YSYEKL. Trimming took 3 bases from V and 0 from J, leaving 18 bases between them. The CDR3 runs to 18 residues. This chain's CDR3 is CASSQIAATDTSNQPQHF. CDR3 sequence (DNA): TGCGCCAGCAGCCAGATCGCGGCTACGGATACTAGCAATCAGCCCCAGCATTTT.

The CDR3 DNA sequence: TGCGCCAGCAGCAGGGCCTCCAGGAGTGAGCAGTTCTTC. Residues: CASSRASRSEQFF. This chain uses TRBV5-1 with TRBJ2-1; D not resolved. The CDR3 runs to 13 residues. The V gene's germline CDR1 is SGHRS and CDR2 YFSETQ. Trimming took 4 bases from V and 9 from J, leaving 14 bases between them. The full variable domain, completed using reference TRBV5-1 and TRBJ2-1, is KAGVTQTPRYLIKTRGQQVTLSCSPISGHRSVSWYQQTPGQGLQFLFEYFSETQRNKGNFPGRFSGRQFSNSRSEMNVSTLELGDSALYLCASSRASRSEQFFGPGTRLTVL.

The V gene is TRBV5-1, the J gene TRBJ2-1, with D uncertain. Germline V gene lookup returns CDR1 SGHRS and CDR2 YFSETQ. The V and J ends lost 4 bases and 3 bases respectively, with 8 bases between them. CDR3 length equals 13 residues. The chain's CDR3 is CASSPTFYNEQFF. CDR3 in DNA: TGCGCCAGCAGCCCTACGTTCTACAATGAGCAGTTCTTC. Filled out from reference TRBV5-1 and TRBJ2-1, the complete variable domain reads KAGVTQTPRYLIKTRGQQVTLSCSPISGHRSVSWYQQTPGQGLQFLFEYFSETQRNKGNFPGRFSGRQFSNSRSEMNVSTLELGDSALYLCASSPTFYNEQFFGPGTRLTVL.